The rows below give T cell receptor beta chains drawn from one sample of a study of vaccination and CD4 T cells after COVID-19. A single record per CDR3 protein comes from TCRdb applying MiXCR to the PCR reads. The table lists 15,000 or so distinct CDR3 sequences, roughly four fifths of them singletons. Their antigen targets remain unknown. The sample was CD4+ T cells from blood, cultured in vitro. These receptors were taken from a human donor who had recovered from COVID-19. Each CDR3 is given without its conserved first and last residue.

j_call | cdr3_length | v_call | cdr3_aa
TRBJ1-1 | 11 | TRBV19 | ASSIQMNTEAF
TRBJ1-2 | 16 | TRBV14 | ASSQDWGRVKSGYGYT
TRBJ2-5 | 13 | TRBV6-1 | ASSPRSVGQETQY
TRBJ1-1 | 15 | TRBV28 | ASSRRQGPIQNTEAF
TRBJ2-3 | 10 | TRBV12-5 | ASGKCTDTQY
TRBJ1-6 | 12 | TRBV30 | AWSVGPRNSPLH
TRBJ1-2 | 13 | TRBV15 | ATSSRDRGPYGYT
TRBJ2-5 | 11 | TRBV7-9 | ASSPGTPETQY
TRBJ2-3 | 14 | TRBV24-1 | ATSDSGRPSTDTQY
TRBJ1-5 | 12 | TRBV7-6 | ASSFFETNQPQH
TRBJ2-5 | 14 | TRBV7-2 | ASSPRAPPGQKTQY
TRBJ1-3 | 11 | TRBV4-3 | ASRTSSGNTIY
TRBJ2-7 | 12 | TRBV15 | ATSETSGGYEQY
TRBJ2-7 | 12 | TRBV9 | ASSVGRVSYEQY
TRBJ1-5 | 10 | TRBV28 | ASSYTVQPQH
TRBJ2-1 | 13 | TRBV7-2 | ASSLLAGGYNEQF
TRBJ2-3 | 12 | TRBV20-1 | SARQGLSTDTQY
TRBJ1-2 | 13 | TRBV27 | ASSLGQGPFYGYT
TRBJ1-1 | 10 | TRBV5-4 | ASSFWNTEAF
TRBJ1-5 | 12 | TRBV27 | ASRTGDSNQPQH
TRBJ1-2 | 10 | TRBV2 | ASSDGNYGYT
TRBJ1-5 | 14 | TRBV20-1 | SATPGTGFGGQPQH
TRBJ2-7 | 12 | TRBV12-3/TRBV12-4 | ASKWGSASYEQY
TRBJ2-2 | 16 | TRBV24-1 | ATSEGVTGRGLTGELF
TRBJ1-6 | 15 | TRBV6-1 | ASSAQSGTGVRSPLH
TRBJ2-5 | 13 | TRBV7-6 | ASSFSGLARETQY
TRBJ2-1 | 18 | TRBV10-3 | AISESTASGYVPGYNEQF
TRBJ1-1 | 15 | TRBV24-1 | ATSASGTGVLGTEAF
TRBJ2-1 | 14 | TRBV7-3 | ASSLKVGSGIYEQF
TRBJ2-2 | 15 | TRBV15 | ATSRVSAGGGTGELF
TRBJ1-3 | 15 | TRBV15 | ATSRVPGQGIGNTIY
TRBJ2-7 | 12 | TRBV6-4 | ASSPTPAGSEQY
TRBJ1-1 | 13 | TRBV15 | ATSRDYGSVTEAF
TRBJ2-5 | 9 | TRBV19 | ASSSRETQY